This is a list of T cell receptor beta chains from one sample in a study of radiation and T cells in renal cell carcinoma. TCRdb's copy holds only in-frame clones and misses some; the assay was immunoSEQ multiplex PCR. The sample carries 100,000 to 150,000 clones, roughly four fifths recorded once. The material sequenced was blood, taken from a patient whose treatment included radiotherapy and nephrectomy. The source of these receptors is a middle-aged man with renal cell carcinoma. CDR3s include the opening cysteine and the closing phenylalanine or tryptophan. A D gene is named only where the DNA matches it firmly. Where a row states a size, it is once, few, many or the class of an expanded clone; other rows omit it.

V gene,D gene,J gene,clone size,CDR3 protein,CDR3 DNA
TRBV7-7,.,TRBJ2-1,.,CASSLSGSSYNEQFF,TGTGCTAGCAGCCTCTCCGGAAGCTCCTACAATGAGCAGTTCTTC
TRBV5-4,TRBD1,TRBJ2-7,once,CASSFPGQGRGYEQYF,TGTGCCAGCAGCTTTCCGGGACAGGGTCGGGGGTACGAGCAGTACTTC
TRBV5-1,.,TRBJ1-3,.,CASSLGASGNTIYF,TGCGCCAGCAGCTTGGGGGCCTCTGGAAACACCATATATTTT
TRBV2,.,TRBJ1-5,.,CASSVNWAAPESQHF,TGTGCCAGCAGTGTTAATTGGGCCGCTCCTGAGTCCCAGCATTTT
TRBV6-6,.,TRBJ1-3,.,CASSPAVSGNTIYF,TGTGCCAGCAGCCCGGCAGTTTCTGGAAACACCATATATTTT
TRBV11-2,.,TRBJ1-2,once,CASSLVQGTNYGYTF,TGTGCCAGCAGCTTAGTTCAGGGCACTAACTATGGCTACACCTTC
TRBV7-8,.,TRBJ1-2,.,CASSAGGGGYGYTF,TGTGCCAGCAGCGCGGGAGGGGGAGGGTATGGCTACACCTTC
TRBV5-4,TRBD1,TRBJ1-3,.,CASSVDRGFSGNTIYF,TGTGCCAGCAGCGTTGACAGGGGGTTCTCTGGAAACACCATATATTTT
TRBV11-3,TRBD2,TRBJ2-7,.,CASSVTLAGGHPTYEQYF,TGTGCCAGCAGCGTAACCTTAGCGGGAGGCCACCCAACCTACGAGCAGTACTTC
TRBV5-6,TRBD2,TRBJ2-3,once,CASSLPSGRGSTDTQYF,TGTGCCAGCAGCTTGCCTAGCGGGAGGGGTAGCACAGATACGCAGTATTTT
TRBV7-9,.,TRBJ2-7,.,CASSLLSSQRDEQYF,TGTGCCAGCAGCTTACTGTCAAGTCAACGGGACGAGCAGTACTTC
TRBV5-1,.,TRBJ2-1,.,CASSPEGQGYNEQFF,TGCGCCAGCAGCCCGGAGGGGCAGGGTTACAATGAGCAGTTCTTC
TRBV10-3,.,TRBJ2-7,.,CAIPCWTYEQYF,TGTGCCATCCCTTGCTGGACCTACGAGCAGTACTTC
TRBV4-2,TRBD2,TRBJ2-3,.,CASSQDLRAGGVGDTQYF,TGTGCCAGCAGCCAAGATCTCCGGGCGGGAGGAGTAGGAGATACGCAGTATTTT
TRBV5-1,TRBD1,TRBJ1-1,.,CASSQETTGRNTEAFF,TGCGCCAGCAGCCAAGAAACGACAGGGCGAAACACTGAAGCTTTCTTT
TRBV4-3,.,TRBJ1-6,.,CASSQESIGYSPLHF,TGCGCCAGCAGCCAAGAGAGTATTGGGTATTCACCCCTCCACTTT
TRBV7-9,.,TRBJ1-2,.,CASSLALEGGGKSGYTF,TGTGCCAGCAGCTTAGCCCTCGAAGGGGGTGGGAAGTCGGGCTACACCTTC
TRBV5-1,.,TRBJ2-1,.,CASSRLDSFYNEQFF,TGCGCCAGCAGCCGACTGGACTCGTTTTACAATGAGCAGTTCTTC
TRBV9,.,TRBJ2-3,.,CASSGLASGGTDTQYF,TGTGCCAGCAGCGGTCTAGCGTCGGGAGGCACAGATACGCAGTATTTT
TRBV5-4,.,TRBJ1-3,.,CASNWRLGLTGNTIYF,TGTGCCAGCAACTGGCGGTTGGGCTTAACTGGAAACACCATATATTTT
TRBV4-3,.,TRBJ2-1,.,CASSQDPSGLWNEQFF,TGCGCCAGCAGCCAAGACCCCAGCGGGCTGTGGAATGAGCAGTTCTTC
TRBV5-1,.,TRBJ2-7,.,CASSPGFREQYF,TGCGCCAGCAGCCCCGGGTTCAGGGAGCAGTACTTC
TRBV10-1,.,TRBJ2-7,.,CASSAGSSYEQYF,TGCGCCAGCAGTGCTGGGAGCTCCTACGAGCAGTACTTC
TRBV29-1,.,TRBJ2-3,.,CSYSPGTTTDTQYF,TGCAGCTACAGCCCCGGGACGACCACAGATACGCAGTATTTT
TRBV28,.,TRBJ1-2,.,CASVGGDYGYTF,TGTGCCAGCGTGGGGGGCGACTATGGCTACACCTTC
TRBV5-1,.,TRBJ2-3,.,CASTRQPSTDTQYF,TGCGCCAGCACCCGACAGCCTAGCACAGATACGCAGTATTTT
TRBV29-1,TRBD1,TRBJ1-1,few,CSVEGTGRNTEAFF,TGCAGCGTTGAAGGGACAGGGAGGAACACTGAAGCTTTCTTT
TRBV7-9,.,TRBJ2-6,.,CASSLLGAQGANVLTF,TGTGCCAGCAGCTTACTAGGGGCGCAAGGGGCCAACGTCCTGACTTTC
TRBV5-5,.,TRBJ2-5,.,CASSPREITGSSEAQYF,TGTGCCAGCAGCCCCAGAGAAATTACAGGGAGTTCCGAGGCCCAGTACTTC
TRBV20-1,.,TRBJ2-1,.,CSARGTTEQFF,TGCAGTGCTAGAGGGACGACTGAGCAGTTCTTC
TRBV4-3,.,TRBJ2-3,.,CASSIGLDLTTQYF,TGCGCCAGCAGCATCGGGCTAGACCTAACTACGCAGTATTTT
TRBV6-5,.,TRBJ1-1,once,CASSYSGGTEAFF,TGTGCCAGCAGTTACTCAGGGGGCACTGAAGCTTTCTTT
TRBV14,.,TRBJ2-6,.,CASSQGVAFLTF,TGTGCCAGCAGCCAAGGCGTGGCCTTCCTGACTTTC
TRBV7-9,.,TRBJ2-7,.,CASSLVYEQYF,TGTGCCAGCAGCTTAGTCTACGAGCAGTACTTC
TRBV7-8,TRBD2,TRBJ2-5,.,CASVAGGWETQYF,TGTGCCAGCGTAGCGGGAGGTTGGGAGACCCAGTACTTC
TRBV4-3,TRBD2,TRBJ2-3,.,CASSQGASGGADTQYF,TGCGCCAGCAGCCAAGGGGCTAGCGGGGGCGCAGATACGCAGTATTTT
TRBV5-1,TRBD1,TRBJ2-2,.,CASSLTGGDDGELFF,TGCGCCAGCAGCTTGACAGGGGGCGACGACGGGGAGCTGTTTTTT
TRBV5-1,TRBD1,TRBJ2-2,.,CASSLGTGTGVAGELFF,TGCGCCAGCAGCTTGGGAACCGGGACAGGGGTAGCCGGGGAGCTGTTTTTT
TRBV7-2,.,TRBJ2-3,.,CASSQNTIDTQYF,TGTGCCAGCAGCCAGAATACGATAGATACGCAGTATTTT
TRBV5-1,.,TRBJ2-2,.,CASSLGVTNTGELFF,TGCGCCAGCAGCTTGGGTGTTACGAACACCGGGGAGCTGTTTTTT
TRBV6-6,.,TRBJ1-2,.,CASSYHRDTKYGYTF,TGTGCCAGCAGCTACCACCGGGACACCAAATATGGCTACACCTTC
TRBV6-5,.,TRBJ1-2,.,CASSYGWGSYGYTF,TGTGCCAGCAGTTACGGATGGGGGTCATATGGCTACACCTTC
TRBV6-1,TRBD1,TRBJ2-7,few,CASSEVWTGYEQYF,TGTGCCAGCAGTGAAGTGTGGACAGGCTACGAGCAGTACTTC
TRBV18,TRBD1,TRBJ1-5,.,CASSPVQGARSNQPQHF,TGTGCCAGCTCACCCGTACAGGGGGCAAGGAGCAATCAGCCCCAGCATTTT
TRBV5-1,.,TRBJ1-2,.,CASSLAENYGYTF,TGCGCCAGCAGCTTAGCGGAGAACTATGGCTACACCTTC
TRBV5-1,.,TRBJ2-2,.,CASSPRTGELFF,TGCGCCAGCAGCCCGCGCACCGGGGAGCTGTTTTTT
TRBV6-5,.,TRBJ1-2,.,CASSGAASSGGYTF,TGTGCCAGCAGTGGCGCGGCGTCCTCGGGTGGCTACACCTTC
TRBV2,.,TRBJ1-4,.,CASSVDRTTNEKLFF,TGTGCCAGCAGTGTTGATAGGACAACTAATGAAAAACTGTTTTTT
TRBV11-2,TRBD2,TRBJ2-5,.,CASSYTSGLQETQYF,TGTGCCAGCAGCTATACTAGCGGATTACAAGAGACCCAGTACTTC